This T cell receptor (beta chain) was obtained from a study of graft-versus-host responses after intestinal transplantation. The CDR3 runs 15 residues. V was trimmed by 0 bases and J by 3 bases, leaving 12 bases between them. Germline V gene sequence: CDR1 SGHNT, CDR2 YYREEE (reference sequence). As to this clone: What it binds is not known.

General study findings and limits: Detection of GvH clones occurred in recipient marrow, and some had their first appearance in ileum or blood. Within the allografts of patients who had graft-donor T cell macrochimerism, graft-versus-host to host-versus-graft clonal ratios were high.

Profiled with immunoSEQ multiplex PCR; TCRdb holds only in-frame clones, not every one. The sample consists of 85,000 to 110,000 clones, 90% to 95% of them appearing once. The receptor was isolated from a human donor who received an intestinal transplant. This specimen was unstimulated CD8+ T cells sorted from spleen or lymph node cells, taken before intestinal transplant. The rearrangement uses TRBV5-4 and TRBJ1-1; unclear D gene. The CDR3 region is CASSLASRGDTEAFF. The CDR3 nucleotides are TGTGCCAGCAGCTTGGCCTCGCGGGGAGACACTGAAGCTTTCTTT.